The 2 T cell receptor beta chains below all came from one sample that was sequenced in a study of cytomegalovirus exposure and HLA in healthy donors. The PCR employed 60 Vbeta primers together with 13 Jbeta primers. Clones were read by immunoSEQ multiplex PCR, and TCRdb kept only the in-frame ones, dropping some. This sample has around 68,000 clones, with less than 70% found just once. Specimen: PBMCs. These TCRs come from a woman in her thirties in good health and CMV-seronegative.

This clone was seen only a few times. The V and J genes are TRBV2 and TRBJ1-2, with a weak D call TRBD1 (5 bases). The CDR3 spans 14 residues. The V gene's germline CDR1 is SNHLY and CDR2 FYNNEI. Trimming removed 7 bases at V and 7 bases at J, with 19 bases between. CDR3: CASIPRGVTRGYTF. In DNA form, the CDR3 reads TGTGCCAGCATCCCTCGGGGGGTGACTCGTGGCTACACCTTC.

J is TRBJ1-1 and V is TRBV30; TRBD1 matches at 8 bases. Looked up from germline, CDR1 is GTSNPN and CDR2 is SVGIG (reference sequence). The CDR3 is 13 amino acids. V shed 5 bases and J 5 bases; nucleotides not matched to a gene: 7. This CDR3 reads CAWDPGQVTEAFF. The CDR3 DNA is TGTGCCTGGGACCCGGGACAGGTAACTGAAGCTTTCTTT. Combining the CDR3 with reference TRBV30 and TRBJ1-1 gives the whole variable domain SQTIHQWPATLVQPVGSPLSLECTVEGTSNPNLYWYRQAAGRGLQLLFYSVGIGQISSEVPQNLSASRPQDRQFILSSKKLLLSDSGFYLCAWDPGQVTEAFFGQGTRLTVV.